Listed here are 12 T cell receptor beta chains from one sample, sequenced in a study of blood T cell repertoires in COVID-19. The table came from immunoSEQ multiplex PCR; TCRdb's copy has only in-frame clones and leaves some out. The sample has approximately 50,000 clones; approximately 89% are singletons. What was sequenced was peripheral blood. The receptor set was obtained from a man aged 55 to 70 with acute or convalescent COVID-19.

This clone showed up just once. V gene TRBV27 combines with J gene TRBJ1-2; 7 nucleotides match TRBD1. The germline V gene encodes CDR1 MNHEY and CDR2 SMNVEV (reference sequence). V was pared by 4 bases and J by 8 bases, with 10 bases of the junction left unmatched. The length of the CDR3 is 14 residues. Here the CDR3 reads CASSSGGTAGGYTF. The CDR3 coding sequence is TGTGCCAGCAGTTCGGGCGGGACAGCCGGGGGCTACACCTTC.

The rearrangement links TRBV12-3 or TRBV12-4 to TRBJ2-7; D possibly corresponds to TRBD2 (5 bases). V lost 2 bases and J lost 10, with 15 bases in between. The CDR3 runs 13 residues. This chain's CDR3 is CASSLNLAQFQYF. The CDR3 nucleotides read TGTGCCAGCAGTTTAAATTTAGCGCAGTTTCAGTACTTC.

This rearrangement joins TRBV27 to TRBJ2-7; 10 nucleotides line up with TRBD1. V lost 4 bases and J lost 3; bases outside the gene matches: 12. Looked up from germline, CDR1 is MNHEY and CDR2 is SMNVEV (reference sequence). The CDR3 is 17 amino acids. CDR3 sequence: CASSSFSGQGEYYEQYF. In DNA, the CDR3 is TGTGCCAGCAGTTCCTTTAGCGGACAGGGGGAGTACTACGAGCAGTACTTC.

V is TRBV11-2 and J is TRBJ2-3, with D perhaps matching TRBD1 (5 bases). Trimming took off 8 bases at V and 3 bases at J, with 18 bases between the two ends. The CDR3 runs 15 residues. CDR1 and CDR2 from the germline V gene are SGHAT and FQNNGV. In DNA form, the CDR3 reads TGTGCCAGCCGCCCAAGGCAGGGAAGAACAGATACGCAGTATTTT. It translates to CASRPRQGRTDTQYF. Full variable domain (outside the CDR3, taken from reference TRBV11-2 and TRBJ2-3): EAGVAQSPRYKIIEKRQSVAFWCNPISGHATLYWYQQILGQGPKLLIQFQNNGVVDDSQLPKDRFSAERLKGVDSTLKIQPAKLEDSAVYLCASRPRQGRTDTQYFGPGTRLTVL.

This chain links TRBV7-8 with TRBJ1-3, with D possibly matching TRBD1 (5 bases). The CDR3 length is 18 residues. Germline CDR1 reads SGHVS; CDR2 reads FQNEAQ. Trimming cost V 0 bases and J 0 bases, with 15 bases left between them. In DNA, the CDR3 is TGTGCCAGCAGCTTAGCTCGGGGGGGTAGATCCTCTGGAAACACCATATATTTT. Encoded protein: CASSLARGGRSSGNTIYF.

The rearrangement uses TRBV5-1 and TRBJ1-5; D unclear. V lost 0 bases and J 1 base, leaving 5 bases between the germline ends. This CDR3 comprises 14 residues. Germline V lookup: CDR1 SGHRS, CDR2 YFSETQ. The DNA for the CDR3 is TGCGCCAGCAGCTTGGGAGGGAGCAATCAGCCCCAGCATTTT. This translates into CASSLGGSNQPQHF.

The chain has TRBV30 and TRBJ1-5; perhaps TRBD1 as D (6 bases). The germline gives CDR1 GTSNPN, CDR2 SVGIG (reference sequence). CDR3 length: 14 amino acids. Trimming removed 3 bases from V and 3 bases from J, with 12 bases in between. The CDR3, as DNA: TGTGCCTGGAGCACCCGGGACAACAATCAGCCCCAGCATTTT. It specifies CAWSTRDNNQPQHF.

V usage is TRBV19 and J usage is TRBJ2-7; 7 bases align to TRBD1. J lost 11 bases, V lost 3 bases, and 13 bases had no gene match. This CDR3 has 14 residues. CDR1 and CDR2 from the germline V gene are LNHDA and SQIVND (reference sequence). CDR3 amino acids: CASSIPTLTGIKYF. The CDR3 DNA sequence: TGTGCCAGTAGTATTCCAACCTTGACAGGGATCAAGTACTTC.

The chain employs TRBV28 and TRBJ2-1, with TRBD1 identical over 8 bases. CDR1 and CDR2 (germline): MDHEN, SYDVKM. After removal of 6 bases from V and 12 bases from J, the junction contained 7 bases not matched to a gene. The CDR3 loop spans 12 amino acids. Here the CDR3 DNA reads TGTGCCAGCAGCCGACAGGGGTTCGGGCAGTTCTTC. Its protein is CASSRQGFGQFF.

V gene TRBV7-9 combines with J gene TRBJ1-2; TRBD1 aligns across 9 bases. Germline CDR1 and CDR2: SEHNR and FQNEAQ (reference sequence). J was trimmed by 6 bases and V by 6 bases; bases with no gene match: 8. This CDR3 has 14 amino acids. CDR3 amino acids: CASSSGQGDNGYTF. CDR3 bases: TGTGCCAGCAGTTCGGGACAGGGAGATAATGGCTACACCTTC.

This sequence joins TRBV30 and TRBJ2-3; D not certain. There are 13 residues in the CDR3. Germline V CDR1 and CDR2: GTSNPN, SVGIG (reference sequence). V lost 1 base and J 3 bases, leaving 8 bases between the germline ends. Here the CDR3 DNA reads TGTGCCTGGAGTGGCGACTCTACAGATACGCAGTATTTT. Residues: CAWSGDSTDTQYF. Complete variable domain (other parts from reference TRBV30 and TRBJ2-3): SQTIHQWPATLVQPVGSPLSLECTVEGTSNPNLYWYRQAAGRGLQLLFYSVGIGQISSEVPQNLSASRPQDRQFILSSKKLLLSDSGFYLCAWSGDSTDTQYFGPGTRLTVL.

The chain is built from TRBV7-8 and TRBJ2-7, with TRBD2 matching over 14 bases. V dropped 2 bases and J dropped 5; count of bases not matched to a gene: 17. The CDR3 has 20 residues. Germline V lookup: CDR1 SGHVS, CDR2 FQNEAQ. CDR3 sequence reads: CASSLPLGTSGRGGGNEQYF. The CDR3 nucleotides read TGTGCCAGCAGCTTACCCCTCGGGACTAGCGGGAGAGGGGGTGGCAACGAGCAGTACTTC.